The T cell receptor (beta chain) under discussion was sequenced for a study of blood T cell repertoires in COVID-19. In this sample, this clone turned up a few times. V was pared by 0 bases and J by 2 bases, with 9 bases between. The CDR3 is 15 residues long. The germline gives CDR1 SGHDT, CDR2 YYEEEE. Here immunoSEQ multiplex PCR was the method, and the copy in TCRdb shows in-frame clones only, minus some. The data contain fewer than 150,000 clones, around 85% of them singletons. Material: peripheral blood. This receptor was taken from a human donor in a cohort sampled during active COVID-19. This chain joins TRBV5-6 and TRBJ1-5; D may be TRBD1 (5 bases). The CDR3 reads CASSLGQGGNQPQHF. The CDR3 DNA reads as TGTGCCAGCAGCTTGGGGCAGGGTGGCAATCAGCCCCAGCATTTT.